The 22 T cell receptor beta chains below come from one sample, sequenced in a study of shared clonotypes between healthy human individuals. The protocol was immunoSEQ multiplex PCR, while the TCRdb copy is restricted to in-frame clones and leaves out a portion. The sample shows fewer than 2.5 million clones, approximately 93% of them seen only once. The source material was naive CD4+ T cells from PBMCs. Sample subset: CD45RA+ positively selected. Every receptor here comes from a man younger than 35 in good health. Some clones in this sample may be carry-over from other donors' samples.

Of note for this clone: Different DNA sequences within this sample yield the same CDR3. CDR3 protein: CASSQDPTTYEQYF. DNA for the CDR3: TGTGCCAGCAGCCAAGACCCCACTACCTACGAGCAGTACTTC. The rearrangement links TRBV4-2 to TRBJ2-7; no definite D call. Germline V gene data show CDR1 as LGHNA and CDR2 as YNFKEQ. CDR3 size: 14 residues. The V end lost 0 bases, the J end lost 2 bases, and 8 bases lay between the germline ends.

This chain joins TRBV6-5 and TRBJ1-1; D is uncertain. This CDR3 is 14 amino acids long. The germline V gene has CDR1 MNHEY and CDR2 SVGAGI. V lost 6 bases and J lost 5, with 16 bases in between. As DNA, the CDR3 is TGTGCCAGCAGGGCCCAGGCGAGGCTGACTGAAGCTTTCTTT. It yields the protein CASRAQARLTEAFF.

CDR3 in amino acids: CASSVGGDGYTF. In nucleotides, the CDR3 is TGTGCCAGCAGCGTAGGCGGAGATGGCTACACCTTC. The rearrangement links TRBV9 to TRBJ1-2; D call uncertain. This CDR3 region has 12 residues. V lost 0 bases and J 6 bases, leaving 6 bases between the germline ends. Germline CDR1 SGDLS, CDR2 YYNGEE.

The chain links TRBV14 to TRBJ2-7; D gene ambiguous. The length of the CDR3 is 11 residues. With 2 bases removed from V and 7 bases from J, the gap between germline ends came to 6 bases. Germline CDR1 SGHDN, CDR2 FVKESK. CDR3 in amino acids: CASSQLSEQYF. The DNA of the CDR3 is TGTGCCAGCAGCCAATTATCTGAGCAGTACTTC.

The rearrangement uses TRBV5-4 and TRBJ1-2; a weak D match, TRBD1 (5 bases). Germline CDR1 is SGHNT and CDR2 is YYREEE (reference sequence). Trimming stripped 4 bases from V and 4 bases from J, with 17 bases between. This CDR3 is 15 amino acids long. The CDR3 DNA reads as TGTGCCAGCAGCCTACCCTCAGGGCAGAGCTATGGCTACACCTTC. Amino acids: CASSLPSGQSYGYTF.

This chain links TRBV21-1 with TRBJ1-1; the D call of TRBD1 is as the table states it, not checked on the DNA. TRBV21-1 is labeled a pseudogene. The CDR3 covers 17 residues. The CDR3 DNA follows: TGTGCCAGCAGCAAAGCGCCCGGGACAGGGGTAAACACTGAAGCTTTCTTT. Its translation: CASSKAPGTGVNTEAFF.

The chain combines TRBV6-5 with TRBJ1-1; D ambiguous. This CDR3 region has 15 residues. Trimming cost V 4 bases and J 3 bases, with 15 bases left between them. The germline V gene has CDR1 MNHEY and CDR2 SVGAGI. CDR3 residues: CASSSGIPIYTEAFF. The CDR3 DNA follows: TGTGCCAGCAGTTCGGGGATACCGATCTACACTGAAGCTTTCTTT.

The chain joins TRBV7-9 to TRBJ2-1; 7 bases are a match to TRBD1. Germline V lookup: CDR1 SEHNR, CDR2 FQNEAQ (reference sequence). The CDR3 runs to 15 residues. V lost 1 base and J lost 6; bases outside the gene matches: 6. The CDR3 DNA reads as TGTGCCAGCAGCTTAGAGAGGGGGCACACCAATGAGCAGTTCTTC. Its protein product is CASSLERGHTNEQFF.

The chain combines TRBV7-9 with TRBJ2-7; 10 bases are a match to TRBD2. Looked up from germline, CDR1 is SEHNR and CDR2 is FQNEAQ (reference sequence). The CDR3 runs 15 residues. Trimming took 8 bases from V and 4 from J; bases not matched to a gene: 11. CDR3 DNA: TGTGCCAGCCGCGCTTCGGCTAGCGGGAGTTACGAGCAGTACTTC. Residues: CASRASASGSYEQYF.

This clone was recorded only once. The chain employs TRBV18 and TRBJ2-5; the match to TRBD2 covers 9 bases. There are 14 residues in the CDR3. Germline trimming cut 0 bases from V and 4 bases from J; bases unmatched to any gene: 0. Germline-derived CDR1 and CDR2 are KGHSH and LQKENI. The CDR3 here is CASSPPTSGETQYF. Written as DNA, the CDR3 is TGTGCCAGCTCACCACCGACTAGCGGAGAGACCCAGTACTTC. Looking up the rest from reference TRBV18 and TRBJ2-5 gives the full variable domain: NAGVMQNPRHLVRRRGQEARLRCSPMKGHSHVYWYRQLPEEGLKFMVYLQKENIIDESGMPKERFSAEFPKEGPSILRIQQVVRGDSAAYFCASSPPTSGETQYFGPGTRLLVL.

The chain uses TRBV2 and TRBJ2-2; 8 nucleotides align to TRBD2. Germline V gene lookup returns CDR1 SNHLY and CDR2 FYNNEI. The CDR3 totals 14 residues. V lost 5 bases, J lost 5 bases, and 4 bases stayed unmatched. In DNA form, the CDR3 reads TGTGCCAGCAGTTATAGCGGGACGACCGGGGAGCTGTTTTTT. Translated, it gives CASSYSGTTGELFF.

The rearrangement joins TRBV18 to TRBJ1-1, with 7 bases matching TRBD1. Unmatched junction bases numbered 10, after V lost 2 bases and J lost 1 base. From germline, CDR1 is KGHSH and CDR2 LQKENI. The CDR3 has 17 residues. CDR3 sequence: CASSPDRERIGNTEAFF. CDR3 nucleotides: TGTGCCAGCTCACCAGACAGGGAACGAATCGGGAACACTGAAGCTTTCTTT. Full variable domain (outside the CDR3, taken from reference TRBV18 and TRBJ1-1): NAGVMQNPRHLVRRRGQEARLRCSPMKGHSHVYWYRQLPEEGLKFMVYLQKENIIDESGMPKERFSAEFPKEGPSILRIQQVVRGDSAAYFCASSPDRERIGNTEAFFGQGTRLTVV.

The V call is TRBV29-1, the J call TRBJ1-1; TRBD1 matches 10 bases. CDR3 length: 14 residues. J gave up 10 bases and V 0 bases, and 8 bases lay outside the gene matches. Per the germline V gene, CDR1 is SQVTM and CDR2 is ANQGSEA. The CDR3 coding sequence is TGCAGCGTTGAAGACTCGGACAGGGGGATAGGAGCTTTCTTT. Translating it yields CSVEDSDRGIGAFF.

The V gene is TRBV29-1, the J gene TRBJ1-1, with TRBD1 identical over 11 bases. From germline, CDR1 is SQVTM and CDR2 ANQGSEA. CDR3 size: 15 residues. V trimming: 7 bases; J trimming: 7 bases; junction bases outside the gene matches: 14. The CDR3 nucleotides are TGCAGCGCCCCACCCGTGGACAGGGGGCAAGGTGAAGCTTTCTTT. Protein sequence: CSAPPVDRGQGEAFF. The full variable domain, with the rest looked up from reference TRBV29-1 and TRBJ1-1, is SAVISQKPSRDICQRGTSLTIQCQVDSQVTMMFWYRQQPGQSLTLIATANQGSEATYESGFVIDKFPISRPNLTFSTLTVSNMSPEDSSIYLCSAPPVDRGQGEAFFGQGTRLTVV.

The genes are TRBV27 and TRBJ2-2; D gene unclear. The V and J ends lost 1 base and 4 bases respectively, with 13 bases between them. The CDR3 has 16 residues. Germline V gene sequence: CDR1 MNHEY, CDR2 SMNVEV (reference sequence). CDR3 region: CASSLYWPRGTGELFF. The CDR3 bases are TGTGCCAGCAGTTTATACTGGCCCCGAGGCACCGGGGAGCTGTTTTTT.

This clone came up once. The genes are TRBV19 and TRBJ2-7; 7 bases match TRBD2. The junction had 9 bases not matched to a gene; V was cut back by 3 bases and J by 4 bases. Germline CDR1 is LNHDA and CDR2 is SQIVND (reference sequence). There are 15 residues in the CDR3. CDR3 nucleotides: TGTGCCAGTAGTATCGTGGTTAGCGGGCCATACGAGCAGTACTTC. This translates into CASSIVVSGPYEQYF. The full variable domain, its missing parts supplied by reference TRBV19 and TRBJ2-7, is DGGITQSPKYLFRKEGQNVTLSCEQNLNHDAMYWYRQDPGQGLRLIYYSQIVNDFQKGDIAEGYSVSREKKESFPLTVTSAQKNPTAFYLCASSIVVSGPYEQYFGPGTRLTVT.

The V call is TRBV5-6, the J call TRBJ2-2; TRBD1 might be the D (6 bases). The germline V gene has CDR1 SGHDT and CDR2 YYEEEE. The CDR3 extends over 16 amino acids. The V and J ends lost 0 bases and 0 bases respectively, with 9 bases between them. CDR3 nucleotides: TGTGCCAGCAGCTTGGGAGGGGGACCGAACACCGGGGAGCTGTTTTTT. Its protein product is CASSLGGGPNTGELFF.

The gene calls are TRBV5-1 and TRBJ2-7; 16 positions agree with TRBD2. This CDR3 is 17 amino acids long. Unmatched junction bases numbered 5, after V lost 3 bases and J lost 2 bases. The germline CDR1 and CDR2 sequences are SGHRS and YFSETQ. The DNA of the CDR3 is TGCGCCAGCAGCTGGGGACTAGCGGGAGGGCTCACCTACGAGCAGTACTTC. Encoded protein: CASSWGLAGGLTYEQYF. The full variable domain, in which reference TRBV5-1 and TRBJ2-7 provide the parts outside the CDR3, is KAGVTQTPRYLIKTRGQQVTLSCSPISGHRSVSWYQQTPGQGLQFLFEYFSETQRNKGNFPGRFSGRQFSNSRSEMNVSTLELGDSALYLCASSWGLAGGLTYEQYFGPGTRLTVT.

The chain joins TRBV29-1 to TRBJ1-1; D is perhaps TRBD1 (5 bases). CDR3 length: 11 residues. The V and J ends lost 5 bases and 4 bases respectively, with 8 bases between them. Germline V gene lookup returns CDR1 SQVTM and CDR2 ANQGSEA. The CDR3 loop reads CSVRGSTEAFF. The CDR3 bases are TGCAGCGTTCGGGGGAGCACTGAAGCTTTCTTT.

J is TRBJ2-1 and V is TRBV18; D unclear. CDR1 KGHSH and CDR2 LQKENI come from the germline V gene. The CDR3 consists of 14 residues. With 0 bases removed from V and 4 bases from J, the gap between germline ends came to 7 bases. The CDR3 loop reads CASSPPASYNEQFF. CDR3 in DNA: TGTGCCAGCTCACCACCTGCCTCGTACAATGAGCAGTTCTTC.

Concerning this clone: Other DNA sequences from this sample encode an identical CDR3 as well. DNA for the CDR3: TGTGCCAGCAGCACAATAGCGGGCACTAGCACAGATACGCAGTATTTT. Translation gives CASSTIAGTSTDTQYF. This sequence joins TRBV28 and TRBJ2-3; 7 nucleotides line up with TRBD2. The CDR3 runs to 16 residues. Germline loops: CDR1 MDHEN, CDR2 SYDVKM. Trimming at V came to 6 bases and at J to 0 bases, leaving 9 bases not matched to a gene.

A single count supports this clone. The gene calls are TRBV7-2 and TRBJ2-1; possible D gene TRBD2, 6 bases. With 1 base removed from V and 15 bases from J, the gap between germline ends came to 13 bases. CDR1 and CDR2 (germline): SGHTA, FQGNSA. This CDR3 is 12 amino acids long. The CDR3 loop reads CASSLERVGLFF. CDR3 nucleotide sequence: TGTGCCAGCAGCTTAGAGCGGGTGGGACTGTTCTTC.